This T cell receptor (beta chain) was recorded in a study of cytomegalovirus exposure and HLA in healthy donors. PCR used 60 Vbeta primers and 13 Jbeta primers. The data were produced by immunoSEQ multiplex PCR, yet TCRdb's version contains in-frame clones alone and is incomplete. The table has over 80,000 clones, about four fifths seen once. CDR3 length: 13 residues. Trimming took 5 bases from V and 7 from J; bases not matched to a gene: 8. Germline CDR1 reads LNHDA; CDR2 reads SQIVND (reference sequence). Sequencing was carried out using PBMCs. J is TRBJ2-7 and V is TRBV19, with TRBD1 identical over 7 bases. The source is a woman in her forties in good health and CMV-seronegative. CDR3 region: CASSAQGPGEQYF. As DNA, the CDR3 is TGTGCCAGTAGTGCACAGGGGCCTGGGGAGCAGTACTTC.